The T cell receptor (beta chain) under discussion was sequenced for a study of cytomegalovirus exposure and HLA in healthy donors. It was healthy bone marrow donors who served as donors. Note on this clone: What it recognizes is unknown.

Study results and limitations: The listing of approximately 160 TCR beta chains classed them as cytomegalovirus-associated. An analysis that came later showed most CMV-associated TCR beta chains appearing HLA-restricted.

This CDR3 is built from 14 residues. Germline values: CDR1 SGHRS, CDR2 YFSETQ. V trimming: 4 bases; J trimming: 8 bases; junction bases outside the gene matches: 6. PCR employed 60 Vbeta and 13 Jbeta primers. Method: immunoSEQ multiplex PCR; TCRdb's copy keeps in-frame clones and lacks some. The table has about 110,000 clones, approximately 71% seen once. What was sequenced was PBMCs. The chain couples TRBV5-1 to TRBJ2-1, with TRBD1 matching 10 bases. The source is a middle-aged man in good health and CMV-seronegative. CDR3 in amino acids: CASSPDRGYDEQFF. The CDR3, as DNA: TGCGCCAGCAGCCCGGACAGGGGGTATGATGAGCAGTTCTTC.